This T cell receptor beta chain was sequenced during a study of PD-1 blockade in classical Hodgkin lymphoma. Study-wide results and limits: Reported baseline diversity: healthy donors highest, relapsed/refractory patients lowest. Sources of repertoire differences remain undefined, possibly disease activity or prior therapy.

This sample's time point: newly diagnosed, previously untreated cHL patient sample. The comparison group had newly diagnosed, previously untreated classical Hodgkin lymphoma. The V end lost 6 bases, the J end lost 0 bases, and 8 bases lay between the germline ends. The CDR3 has 13 amino acids. The V gene's germline CDR1 is MNHNS and CDR2 SASEGT. Concerning this clone: Its cognate antigen is unknown.

Clones were sequenced by immunoSEQ multiplex PCR, and TCRdb holds only the in-frame ones, with some missing. The data show about 46,000 clones, roughly 90% seen once. This sequence joins TRBV6-1 and TRBJ1-1, with no clear D. The source material was peripheral blood mononuclear cells (PBMCs). The clonotype originates from a human donor with classical Hodgkin lymphoma. The CDR3 sequence is CASSSSLNTEAFF. Written as DNA, the CDR3 is TGTGCCAGCAGCTCCTCCTTGAACACTGAAGCTTTCTTT.